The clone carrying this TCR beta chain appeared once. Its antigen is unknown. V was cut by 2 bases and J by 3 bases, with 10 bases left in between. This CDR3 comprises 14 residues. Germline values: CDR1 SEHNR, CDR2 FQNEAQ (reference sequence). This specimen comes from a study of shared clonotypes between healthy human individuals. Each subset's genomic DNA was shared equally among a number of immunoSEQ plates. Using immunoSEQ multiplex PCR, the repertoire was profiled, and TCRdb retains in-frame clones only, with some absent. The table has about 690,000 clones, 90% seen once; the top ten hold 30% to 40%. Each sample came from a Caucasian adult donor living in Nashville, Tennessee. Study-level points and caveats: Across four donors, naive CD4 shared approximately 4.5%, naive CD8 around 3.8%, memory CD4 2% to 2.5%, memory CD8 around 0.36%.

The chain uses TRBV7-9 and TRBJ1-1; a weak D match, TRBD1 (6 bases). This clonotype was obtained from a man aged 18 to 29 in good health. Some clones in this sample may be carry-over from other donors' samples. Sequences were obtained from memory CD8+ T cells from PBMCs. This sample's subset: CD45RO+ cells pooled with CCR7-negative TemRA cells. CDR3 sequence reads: CASSLTGPHTEAFF. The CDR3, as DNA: TGTGCCAGCAGCTTAACAGGGCCTCACACTGAAGCTTTCTTT. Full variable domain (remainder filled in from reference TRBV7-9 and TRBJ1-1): DTGVSQNPRHKITKRGQNVTFRCDPISEHNRLYWYRQTLGQGPEFLTYFQNEAQLEKSRLLSDRFSAERPKGSFSTLEIQRTEQGDSAMYLCASSLTGPHTEAFFGQGTRLTVV.